The next 9 T cell receptor beta chains were all read from a single sample in a study of shared clonotypes between healthy human individuals. Method: immunoSEQ multiplex PCR; TCRdb's copy keeps in-frame clones and lacks some. The data contain 2 million to 2.5 million clones, 85% to 95% of them singletons. What was sequenced was naive CD4+ T cells sorted from blood. Described subset: CD45RA+ positively selected. These receptors originate from a man aged 18 to 29 in good health.

The gene calls are TRBV30 and TRBJ2-1; D ambiguous. Germline-derived CDR1 and CDR2 are GTSNPN and SVGIG (reference sequence). This CDR3 comprises 13 residues. V lost 0 bases, J lost 3 bases, and 6 bases lay in between. The CDR3 reads CAWSVGVYNEQFF. CDR3 coding DNA: TGTGCCTGGAGTGTAGGAGTCTACAATGAGCAGTTCTTC.

About this clone itself: The same CDR3 can be traced to other DNA sequences in this sample. The chain links TRBV11-3 to TRBJ2-7; D is possibly TRBD1 or TRBD2 (6 bases each). The CDR3 loop spans 14 amino acids. The V end lost 5 bases, the J end lost 0 bases, and 11 bases lay between the germline ends. Per germline, CDR1 SGHNT and CDR2 YENEEA. The CDR3 region has the DNA TGTGCCAGCAGCCTGGGGGGCAGCTCCTACGAGCAGTACTTC. Amino acids: CASSLGGSSYEQYF.

The chain employs TRBV28 and TRBJ1-1; D is undetermined. Germline V gene data show CDR1 as MDHEN and CDR2 as SYDVKM. Trimming took 2 bases from V and 1 from J, leaving 11 bases between them. CDR3 length: 15 amino acids. The CDR3 DNA reads TGTGCCAGCAGTTTAGGCTGGAAACAGAACACTGAAGCTTTCTTT. Residues: CASSLGWKQNTEAFF.

The genes are TRBV10-3 and TRBJ1-5; the D is unclear. V gave up 10 bases and J gave up 2 bases, with 18 bases separating them. Germline V gene data show CDR1 as ENHRY and CDR2 as SYGVKD. The CDR3 spans 15 residues. The DNA of the CDR3 is TGTGCCACCACCCAAGAAATGGGAGGCAATCAGCCCCAGCATTTT. Amino acid sequence: CATTQEMGGNQPQHF.

Points on this clone: Other nucleotide sequences from this sample produce the same CDR3. The V and J genes are TRBV2 and TRBJ1-5; 9 positions match TRBD1. V lost 5 bases and J lost 4; bases outside the gene matches: 3. This CDR3 comprises 14 residues. CDR1 and CDR2 from the germline V gene are SNHLY and FYNNEI. CDR3 sequence reads: CASSTGGGNQPQHF. Here the CDR3 DNA reads TGTGCCAGCAGTACAGGGGGCGGGAATCAGCCCCAGCATTTT. Full variable domain (rest looked up from reference TRBV2 and TRBJ1-5): EPEVTQTPSHQVTQMGQEVILRCVPISNHLYFYWYRQILGQKVEFLVSFYNNEISEKSEIFDDQFSVERPDGSNFTLKIRSTKLEDSAMYFCASSTGGGNQPQHFGDGTRLSIL.

The chain uses TRBV4-3 and TRBJ2-1, with 8 bases matching TRBD2. Germline loops: CDR1 LGHNA, CDR2 YSLEER. CDR3 length equals 17 residues. V lost 4 bases and J lost 6; bases outside the gene matches: 14. CDR3 sequence reads: CASSPEYTGTSFNEQFF. The CDR3 nucleotides read TGCGCCAGCAGCCCCGAATATACCGGGACTAGTTTCAATGAGCAGTTCTTC.

This rearrangement joins TRBV5-4 to TRBJ2-4; D perhaps matches TRBD1 (6 bases). The CDR3 runs to 15 residues. V dropped 1 base and J dropped 3 bases, with 11 bases sitting between them. The germline V gene has CDR1 SGHNT and CDR2 YYREEE (reference sequence). DNA for the CDR3: TGTGCCAGCAGCTTGCAGGGGATCGGCAAAAACATTCAGTACTTC. Translated: CASSLQGIGKNIQYF.

This clone was counted a single time. Different DNA sequences within this sample yield the same CDR3. The V gene is TRBV5-1, the J gene TRBJ1-1, with D possibly being TRBD1 (5 bases). Trimming stripped 2 bases from V and 1 base from J, with 9 bases between. The CDR3 totals 14 residues. CDR1 is SGHRS, CDR2 YFSETQ, per germline. DNA for the CDR3: TGCGCCAGCAGCTTAGCCGGGGGGAACACTGAAGCTTTCTTT. The encoded protein is CASSLAGGNTEAFF. The full variable domain, rest sourced from reference TRBV5-1 and TRBJ1-1, is KAGVTQTPRYLIKTRGQQVTLSCSPISGHRSVSWYQQTPGQGLQFLFEYFSETQRNKGNFPGRFSGRQFSNSRSEMNVSTLELGDSALYLCASSLAGGNTEAFFGQGTRLTVV.

V gene TRBV7-3 combines with J gene TRBJ2-5; 12 nucleotides agree with TRBD2. The junction had 3 bases not matched to a gene; V was cut back by 5 bases and J by 5 bases. The CDR3 length is 14 residues. Germline loops: CDR1 SGHTA, CDR2 FQGTGA. The DNA for the CDR3 is TGTGCCAGCAGCCCCGGGACTAGCGGGGAGACCCAGTACTTC. This codes for CASSPGTSGETQYF.